This TCR beta chain was captured in a study of blood T cells in healthy people across ages. Overall study results and limits: Reliance upon unsorted PBMCs precluded definitive naive versus antigen-experienced comparison. In the absence of known donor CMV status, changes in expanded clonotypes were possibly confounded.

This clonotype was found a few times. Its target is unknown. Alongside a J-beta primer mix, a sample-barcoded 5' primer served in a second PCR lasting roughly 6 to 12 cycles. TCRdb redid the calling of the 5' RACE reads with MiXCR, one entry per CDR3 protein. In the table there are around 1.5 million distinct CDR3 sequences, roughly a third of which are singletons. This CDR3 has 15 residues. The ends lost 5 bases at V and 3 bases at J; junction bases unmatched: 9. Germline CDR1 is MNHEY and CDR2 is SMNVEV (reference sequence). The study isolated at least 7 million PBMCs from each sample. Extractions gave at least 5.5 micrograms of total RNA per sample.

The sequence was collected from a woman aged 25 to 45 in good health. The material sequenced was blood. The chain has TRBV27 and TRBJ1-2; TRBD1 matches at 7 bases. CDR3 sequence (DNA): TGTGCCAGCAGTCTGCGGGGTGGGACAGACTATGGCTACACCTTC. It is translated as CASSLRGGTDYGYTF.